One and the same sample provided the 23 T cell receptor beta chains below, sequenced in a study of T-cell reconstitution after alpha-beta-depleted transplantation in children. Unique molecular identifiers were incorporated during preparation of the TCRbeta library. Each CDR3 protein is one row after TCRdb ran MiXCR on the PCR reads. The table has some 830,000 distinct CDR3 sequences, about 16% seen once. The sequenced sample was PBMCs, mostly from graft donor cells, obtained 360 days after TCRalphabeta/CD19-depleted stem cell transplant. Source of these receptors: a male patient aged 10 to 17 who had a stem cell transplant for acute lymphoblastic leukemia, so the T cells may come from the graft donor.

The chain uses TRBV7-6 and TRBJ2-7, with D hard to call. This CDR3 spans 15 amino acids. The V gene lost 3 bases and the J gene lost 5 bases, with 17 bases spanning the gap. Per the germline V gene, CDR1 is SGHVS and CDR2 is FNYEAQ. Here the CDR3 reads CASSLSTPPFHEQYF. The DNA for the CDR3 is TGTGCCAGCAGCTTGTCGACTCCTCCTTTCCACGAGCAGTACTTC.

This clonotype was seen ten or more times. The gene calls are TRBV15 and TRBJ1-2; D is unclear. The CDR3 sequence is 16 residues long. The V and J ends lost 3 bases and 4 bases respectively, with 18 bases between them. The germline V gene has CDR1 LNHNV and CDR2 YYDKDF (reference sequence). CDR3 protein: CATSSRLGILAYGYTF. In DNA, the CDR3 is TGTGCCACCAGCAGTCGTTTAGGTATCCTGGCCTATGGCTACACCTTC.

CDR3 sequence reads: CASSQITGGNEQFF. CDR3 in DNA: TGTGCCAGCAGCCAGATTACAGGGGGTAATGAGCAGTTCTTC. The rearrangement uses TRBV3-1 and TRBJ2-1; 8 bases agree with TRBD1. V lost 3 bases and J lost 7; bases outside the gene matches: 5. CDR3 length equals 14 residues. Germline V gives CDR1 LGHDT, CDR2 YNNKEL (reference sequence).

This clonotype was detected only a few times. The chain carries TRBV4-1 and TRBJ1-3; D unresolved. From germline, CDR1 is MGHRA and CDR2 YSYEKL. Trimming took off 0 bases at V and 4 bases at J, with 10 bases between the two ends. The CDR3 loop spans 15 amino acids. The DNA of the CDR3 is TGCGCCAGCAGCCAAGAGAGGTTGGCCGGAAACACCATATATTTT. It translates to CASSQERLAGNTIYF.

The chain employs TRBV5-1 and TRBJ2-7; 9 positions match TRBD2. CDR1 is SGHRS, CDR2 YFSETQ, per germline. The CDR3 has 14 residues. Trimming cost V 3 bases and J 9 bases; bases outside gene matches: 10. CDR3 in amino acids: CASSSGTSTLRQYF. CDR3 sequence (DNA): TGCGCCAGCAGCTCAGGGACTAGCACCCTAAGGCAGTACTTC. Full variable domain (missing parts from reference TRBV5-1 and TRBJ2-7): KAGVTQTPRYLIKTRGQQVTLSCSPISGHRSVSWYQQTPGQGLQFLFEYFSETQRNKGNFPGRFSGRQFSNSRSEMNVSTLELGDSALYLCASSSGTSTLRQYFGPGTRLTVT.

The table lists this clonotype with a few counts. The rearrangement uses TRBV20-1 and TRBJ1-1; TRBD1 matches at 8 bases. Germline V CDR1 and CDR2: DFQATT, SNEGSKA (reference sequence). The V segment lost 5 bases and the J segment 4 bases; nucleotides outside the gene matches: 9. The CDR3 extends over 14 amino acids. CDR3 residues: CSARRQGLGTEAFF. CDR3 DNA sequence: TGCAGTGCTCGTCGACAGGGGTTAGGCACTGAAGCTTTCTTT.

This clonotype was counted between two and nine times. This rearrangement joins TRBV12-3 or TRBV12-4 to TRBJ2-7, with TRBD2 as a possible D gene (5 bases). Between the trimmed V and J ends, which lost 3 bases and 5 bases, there was a span of 14 bases. This CDR3 is built from 14 residues. The CDR3 bases are TGTGCCAGCAGTTTTAATTTAGCAGCGGACGAGCAGTACTTC. Protein sequence: CASSFNLAADEQYF.

This clonotype was recorded a few times. This rearrangement joins TRBV15 to TRBJ2-1; perhaps TRBD2 as D (5 bases). This CDR3 comprises 15 residues. With 2 bases removed from V and 3 bases from J, the gap between germline ends came to 11 bases. CDR1 and CDR2 from the germline V gene are LNHNV and YYDKDF (reference sequence). CDR3 sequence: CATSRYPRDYNEQFF. The CDR3 DNA reads as TGTGCCACCAGCAGATACCCCCGGGACTACAATGAGCAGTTCTTC.

This clonotype has a handful of counts. V is TRBV5-1 and J is TRBJ2-5, with D hard to call. CDR1 SGHRS and CDR2 YFSETQ come from the germline V gene. The CDR3 length is 15 residues. Trimming took off 3 bases at V and 1 base at J, with 13 bases between the two ends. The CDR3 DNA reads TGCGCCAGCAGCTCAGGCCCGCCTTTCCAAGAGACCCAGTACTTC. It codes for CASSSGPPFQETQYF.

The chain has TRBV7-3 and TRBJ2-1; D is unclear. The CDR3 spans 16 residues. V dropped 1 base and J dropped 6 bases, with 16 bases sitting between them. Germline V gives CDR1 SGHTA, CDR2 FQGTGA. The CDR3 DNA follows: TGTGCCAGCAGCTTAATGCTGGGCGGACGCCTCAATGAGCAGTTCTTC. Translation gives CASSLMLGGRLNEQFF.

The V call is TRBV2, the J call TRBJ2-1; no clear D gene. The length of the CDR3 is 14 residues. CDR1 SNHLY and CDR2 FYNNEI come from the germline V gene. Trimming cost V 5 bases and J 7 bases, with 15 bases left between them. This chain's CDR3 is CASSIPQVRNEQFF. The CDR3 region has the DNA TGTGCCAGCAGTATCCCCCAGGTTAGGAATGAGCAGTTCTTC.

The chain uses TRBV11-2 and TRBJ2-7; D unclear. Trimming left V 7 bases short and J 3 bases short, with 16 bases between. Germline lookup yields CDR1 SGHAT and CDR2 FQNNGV. The CDR3 sequence is 14 residues long. CDR3 amino acids: CASTIPGWDYEQYF. The CDR3 DNA sequence: TGTGCCAGCACCATCCCGGGTTGGGACTACGAGCAGTACTTC.

This clonotype was seen a handful of times. The chain carries TRBV30 and TRBJ2-1, with D perhaps TRBD1 or TRBD2 (5 bases each). CDR3 length: 13 residues. Germline-derived CDR1 and CDR2 are GTSNPN and SVGIG (reference sequence). Trimming removed 5 bases at V and 3 bases at J, with 11 bases between. In nucleotides, the CDR3 is TGTGCCTGGGGGGGTTGGTTCTACAATGAGCAGTTCTTC. It codes for CAWGGWFYNEQFF.

The V gene is TRBV20-1, the J gene TRBJ2-3, with a tentative D call TRBD2 (6 bases). V lost 1 base, J lost 3 bases, and 11 bases lay in between. CDR1 and CDR2 from the germline V gene are DFQATT and SNEGSKA (reference sequence). The length of the CDR3 is 14 residues. In nucleotides, the CDR3 is TGCAGTGCTAGAGGGCTAGCGTGGACAGATACGCAGTATTTT. It codes for CSARGLAWTDTQYF.

CDR3 sequence: CASSLGSRKTQYF. CDR3 DNA: TGCGCCAGCAGCTTGGGTAGTCGCAAGACCCAGTACTTC. The rearrangement uses TRBV5-1 and TRBJ2-5; D call uncertain. This CDR3 spans 13 amino acids. The ends were cut back, 0 bases at V and 6 bases at J, with 9 bases in the middle. Germline values: CDR1 SGHRS, CDR2 YFSETQ.

This clonotype turned up a few times. The genes are TRBV6-8 and TRBJ2-2; D perhaps matches TRBD1 (5 bases). There are 17 residues in the CDR3. The germline CDR1 and CDR2 sequences are MNHGY and SAAAGT. The V gene lost 6 bases and the J gene lost 0 bases, with 17 bases spanning the gap. The CDR3 region has the DNA TGTGCCAGCAGAACATGCAGGGTGCTTTCGAACACCGGGGAGCTGTTTTTT. This codes for CASRTCRVLSNTGELFF.

The V gene is TRBV4-1, the J gene TRBJ2-4; no reliable D call. CDR3 length: 17 residues. V shed 5 bases and J shed 2 bases, with 19 bases lying between them. Germline V gene sequence: CDR1 MGHRA, CDR2 YSYEKL. CDR3 sequence: CASSTRPRSFTKNIQYF. The CDR3 DNA sequence: TGCGCCAGCAGCACCCGACCGAGATCTTTTACCAAAAACATTCAGTACTTC.

This clonotype was seen repeatedly, ten times or more. The chain has TRBV20-1 and TRBJ2-1; the D is unclear. V gave up 3 bases and J gave up 8 bases, with 8 bases separating them. The CDR3 runs to 11 residues. Per the germline V gene, CDR1 is DFQATT and CDR2 is SNEGSKA (reference sequence). CDR3 residues: CSASGLHEQFF. CDR3 nucleotides: TGCAGTGCTAGCGGCCTTCATGAGCAGTTCTTC.

The sample holds a few counts of this clonotype. The rearrangement links TRBV15 to TRBJ1-5; a weak D match, TRBD1 (6 bases). The V end was cut by 5 bases, the J end by 4 bases, with 15 bases between. Germline CDR1 is LNHNV and CDR2 is YYDKDF (reference sequence). The CDR3 is 15 residues long. CDR3 sequence: CATSARKQGNQPQHF. CDR3 in DNA: TGTGCCACCAGCGCCCGGAAACAGGGTAATCAGCCCCAGCATTTT.

This clonotype was counted between two and nine times. The chain uses TRBV19 and TRBJ2-1; no definite D call. V lost 6 bases and J lost 12, with 12 bases in between. The V gene's germline CDR1 is LNHDA and CDR2 SQIVND (reference sequence). The CDR3 has 11 amino acids. CDR3: CASSEEGLQFF. The DNA of the CDR3 is TGTGCCAGTAGCGAGGAAGGGCTGCAGTTCTTC.

This clonotype was counted only a few times. J is TRBJ2-7 and V is TRBV10-3; D may be TRBD1 (7 bases). Germline V gene lookup returns CDR1 ENHRY and CDR2 SYGVKD. V lost 7 bases, J lost 6 bases, and 13 bases lay in between. The CDR3 consists of 12 residues. The CDR3 DNA reads as TGTGCCATCACGCGACAGGGAGGCGAGCAGTACTTC. Amino acids: CAITRQGGEQYF.

This clonotype was seen more than once but under ten times. The rearrangement joins TRBV19 to TRBJ1-4; 7 bases line up with TRBD1. There are 14 residues in the CDR3. Germline loops: CDR1 LNHDA, CDR2 SQIVND (reference sequence). Germline trimming cut 9 bases from V and 7 bases from J; bases unmatched to any gene: 11. The CDR3 DNA sequence: TGTGCCAGCGATGGGACAGTCTCAGGTGAAAAACTGTTTTTT. It is translated as CASDGTVSGEKLFF. The full variable domain, its missing parts supplied by reference TRBV19 and TRBJ1-4, is DGGITQSPKYLFRKEGQNVTLSCEQNLNHDAMYWYRQDPGQGLRLIYYSQIVNDFQKGDIAEGYSVSREKKESFPLTVTSAQKNPTAFYLCASDGTVSGEKLFFGSGTQLSVL.

This chain uses TRBV5-1 with TRBJ2-7; 10 nucleotides line up with TRBD2. CDR3 length: 16 residues. With 5 bases clipped from V and 2 bases from J, the junction kept 10 bases outside the gene matches. From germline, CDR1 is SGHRS and CDR2 YFSETQ. The CDR3 loop reads CASRKGTSVMTYEQYF. Written as DNA, the CDR3 is TGCGCCAGCAGAAAAGGGACTAGCGTAATGACCTACGAGCAGTACTTC.